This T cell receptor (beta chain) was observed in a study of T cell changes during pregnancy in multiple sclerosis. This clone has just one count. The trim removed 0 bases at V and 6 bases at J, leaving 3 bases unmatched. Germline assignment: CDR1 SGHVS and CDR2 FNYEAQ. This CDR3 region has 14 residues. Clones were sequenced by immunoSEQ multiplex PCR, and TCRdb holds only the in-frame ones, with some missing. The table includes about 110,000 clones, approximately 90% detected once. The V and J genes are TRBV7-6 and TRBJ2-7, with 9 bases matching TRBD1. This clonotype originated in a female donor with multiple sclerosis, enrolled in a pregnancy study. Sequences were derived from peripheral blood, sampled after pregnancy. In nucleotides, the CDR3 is TGTGCCAGCAGCTTAGCGGGACAGGGTCCCGAGCAGTACTTC. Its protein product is CASSLAGQGPEQYF.